This TCR beta chain comes out of a study of immune cell composition in non-small cell lung cancer. Study outcomes and limitations: Squamous carcinomas (75%) more often had tumour-associated clones >0.5% than adenocarcinomas (approximately 35%).

Details on this clone: The antigen is unknown.

Losses at the gene ends were 1 base for V and 8 bases for J; bases not matched to a gene: 6. Germline V gene data show CDR1 as SGHAT and CDR2 as FQNNGV. The length of the CDR3 is 15 residues. TCRdb's copy holds only in-frame clones and misses some; the assay was immunoSEQ multiplex PCR. The table lists thousands of clones, about two thirds of them singletons, with more than 8% in the top ten. This TCR was recovered from a human donor with non-small cell lung cancer. The chain joins TRBV11-2 to TRBJ2-1; 9 nucleotides align to TRBD2. Sequencing input: lung tumor tissue. This chain's CDR3 is CASSLGGTSLDEQFF. The DNA of the CDR3 is TGTGCCAGCAGCTTAGGAGGGACTAGCCTGGATGAGCAGTTCTTC.